This entry is about one T cell receptor beta chain. Its antigen is not known. Other DNA sequences of this sample code for an identical CDR3. CDR1 and CDR2 from the germline V gene are MGHDK and SYGVNS. Trimming took 9 bases from V and 7 from J; bases not matched to a gene: 6. The CDR3 covers 12 residues. Sequencing was performed with immunoSEQ multiplex PCR; in TCRdb, only in-frame clones are kept and a portion is missing. The sample has approximately 180,000 clones, just under 90% seen once. The data were taken from a study of cytomegalovirus exposure and HLA in healthy donors. Broader study findings: A list of about 180 TCR beta chains associated with cytomegalovirus was given. In vitro, three CMV-associated chains proved specific for CMV antigens. Rare sequences made up most TCRs, while some public TCRs were found in many donors.

This chain connects TRBV25-1 to TRBJ1-1; 9 bases are a match to TRBD1. The clonotype comes from a woman in her twenties or thirties in good health and CMV-seronegative. What was sequenced was PBMCs. CDR3 protein: CASGTGLIEAFF. In DNA form, the CDR3 reads TGTGCCAGTGGGACAGGGTTGATTGAAGCTTTCTTT.